A selection of T cell receptor beta chains follows, all from one sample in a study of T cell responses to AZD1222 COVID-19 vaccine. Libraries were prepared by immunoSEQ multiplex PCR; TCRdb keeps only in-frame clonotypes and omits some of them. The table shows over 110,000 clones, with about 93% occurring only once. Sequenced here: peripheral blood, sampled on day 0 of AZD1222 vaccination. These receptors were collected from an adult in good health. The CDR3 runs from the conserved cysteine through the conserved F or W. Each record gives: clone size, D gene, V gene, J gene, CDR3 DNA, CDR3 protein. A D gene is named only where the DNA matches it firmly. Only some rows state a clone size, as once, few, many or a class for expanded clones.

size: NA; D: NA; V: TRBV5-5; J: TRBJ1-2; DNA: TGTGCCAGCAGCACCACAGGGTATGGCTACACCTTC; CDR3: CASSTTGYGYTF
size: NA; D: NA; V: TRBV21-1; J: TRBJ1-1; DNA: TGTGCCAGCAGCAAAGAGGGGACAGGGGAGACTGAAGCTTTCTTT; CDR3: CASSKEGTGETEAFF
size: once; D: TRBD1; V: TRBV4-1; J: TRBJ1-2; DNA: TGCGCCAGCAGCCCACACGGGACAGGGGTGGTTTCATTCTACACCTTC; CDR3: CASSPHGTGVVSFYTF
size: NA; D: NA; V: TRBV6-5; J: TRBJ2-7; DNA: TGTGCCAGCAGTCCCAGGGTAGACGAGCAGTACTTC; CDR3: CASSPRVDEQYF
size: NA; D: NA; V: TRBV19; J: TRBJ1-2; DNA: TGTGCCAGTAGTATCCTCCGGGACTCGGGTGGCTACACCTTC; CDR3: CASSILRDSGGYTF
size: NA; D: TRBD2; V: TRBV4-1; J: TRBJ2-1; DNA: TGCGCCAGCAGCCAAGTACTAGCGAATGAGCAGTTCTTC; CDR3: CASSQVLANEQFF
size: NA; D: NA; V: TRBV9; J: TRBJ2-7; DNA: TGTGCCAGCAGTCCGGCGAAATGGGGCACCTCCTACGAGCAGTACTTC; CDR3: CASSPAKWGTSYEQYF
size: NA; D: TRBD2; V: TRBV14; J: TRBJ2-1; DNA: TGTGCCAGCAGCCAAGCGAGAGCGGGGCTAGCGGGAGAAAATGAGCAGTTCTTC; CDR3: CASSQARAGLAGENEQFF
size: once; D: NA; V: TRBV5-5; J: TRBJ1-2; DNA: TGTGCCAGCAGCCCTCGGGGAGGGCGGTATGGCTACACCTTC; CDR3: CASSPRGGRYGYTF
size: NA; D: TRBD1; V: TRBV2; J: TRBJ2-1; DNA: TGTGCCAGCAGACGGGGACAGAGCTCCTACAATGAGCAGTTCTTC; CDR3: CASRRGQSSYNEQFF
size: NA; D: NA; V: TRBV7-8; J: TRBJ1-6; DNA: TGTGCCAGCAGCCAAAACTATGACACAGGAACACCCCTCCACTTT; CDR3: CASSQNYDTGTPLHF
size: NA; D: TRBD2; V: TRBV5-1; J: TRBJ2-7; DNA: TGCGCCAGCAGCTTACTAGCGGGAGATAGATACTTC; CDR3: CASSLLAGDRYF
size: NA; D: NA; V: TRBV6-5; J: TRBJ2-3; DNA: TGTGCCAGCAGCCGGATAACCACAGATACGCAGTATTTT; CDR3: CASSRITTDTQYF
size: NA; D: NA; V: TRBV7-9; J: TRBJ1-4; DNA: TGTGCCAGCAGCCTGGGGGGTAATGAAAAACTGTTTTTT; CDR3: CASSLGGNEKLFF
size: NA; D: TRBD1; V: TRBV5-1; J: TRBJ2-7; DNA: TGCGCCAGCAGCCCGGGACAGGGGTATGACGAGCAGTACTTC; CDR3: CASSPGQGYDEQYF
size: NA; D: NA; V: TRBV6-5; J: TRBJ2-7; DNA: TGTGCCAGCAGTTACGGCGGACAGTCCTACGAGCAGTACTTC; CDR3: CASSYGGQSYEQYF
size: NA; D: TRBD2; V: TRBV7-8; J: TRBJ2-2; DNA: TGTGCCAGCAGCTCCCAGCGGGGGGTTGCCGGGGAGCTGTTTTTT; CDR3: CASSSQRGVAGELFF
size: NA; D: NA; V: TRBV7-3; J: TRBJ2-1; DNA: TGTGCCAGCAGCTTATATGGGCAGGCCCCATACAATGAGCAGTTCTTC; CDR3: CASSLYGQAPYNEQFF
size: NA; D: NA; V: TRBV7-3; J: TRBJ1-2; DNA: TGTGCCAGCAGCTTCGAGGGGACCTATGGCTACACCTTC; CDR3: CASSFEGTYGYTF
size: NA; D: TRBD2; V: TRBV9; J: TRBJ2-1; DNA: TGTGCCAGCAGCGTAGGAGCGGGGGGGTACAATGAGCAGTTCTTC; CDR3: CASSVGAGGYNEQFF
size: once; D: TRBD2; V: TRBV9; J: TRBJ2-1; DNA: TGTGCCAGCAGCGGGATCCTGGGAGGGGAGCAGTTCTTC; CDR3: CASSGILGGEQFF
size: NA; D: TRBD2; V: TRBV11-2; J: TRBJ2-1; DNA: TGTGCCAGCAGCTTCCTAGCGGGGATGAACAATGAGCAGTTCTTC; CDR3: CASSFLAGMNNEQFF
size: NA; D: NA; V: TRBV2; J: TRBJ2-7; DNA: TGTGCCAGCACAGGGGACACAACCTACGAGCAGTACTTC; CDR3: CASTGDTTYEQYF
size: NA; D: NA; V: TRBV30; J: TRBJ1-1; DNA: TGTGCCTGGAGTGTATGGGGTTCAGGGAGGGTCACTGAAGCTTTCTTT; CDR3: CAWSVWGSGRVTEAFF
size: NA; D: NA; V: TRBV6-1; J: TRBJ2-2; DNA: TGTGCCAGCAGTGAAATGCGCAGGGGTCACACCGGGGAGCTGTTTTTT; CDR3: CASSEMRRGHTGELFF
size: NA; D: NA; V: TRBV4-1; J: TRBJ2-1; DNA: TGCGCCAGCAGCCAGTTACCCTACAATGAGCAGTTCTTC; CDR3: CASSQLPYNEQFF
size: NA; D: NA; V: TRBV2; J: TRBJ1-6; DNA: TGTGCCAGCAGTGAAGAACGTTTGGGTAATTCACCCCTCCACTTT; CDR3: CASSEERLGNSPLHF
size: NA; D: TRBD2; V: TRBV27; J: TRBJ2-6; DNA: TGTGCCAGCAGTTTAGTATGGGGACTACACTCTGGGGCCAACGTCCTGACTTTC; CDR3: CASSLVWGLHSGANVLTF
size: NA; D: NA; V: TRBV4-1; J: TRBJ1-1; DNA: TGCGCCAGCAGCCAAGAGTCAAGGAACACTGAAGCTTTCTTT; CDR3: CASSQESRNTEAFF
size: NA; D: TRBD2; V: TRBV5-1; J: TRBJ2-3; DNA: TGCGCCAGCAGGTTGGGACTAGCGGGCAAGATTGGCACAGATACGCAGTATTTT; CDR3: CASRLGLAGKIGTDTQYF
size: NA; D: TRBD1; V: TRBV4-1; J: TRBJ1-4; DNA: TGCGCCAGCAGCCACCTCCTTGGGGGACAGGGAACGTCTAATGAAAAACTGTTTTTT; CDR3: CASSHLLGGQGTSNEKLFF
size: NA; D: NA; V: TRBV20-1; J: TRBJ1-2; DNA: TGCAGTGCTGGCCAAGGGGATGGCTACACCTTC; CDR3: CSAGQGDGYTF
size: NA; D: NA; V: TRBV28; J: TRBJ2-7; DNA: TGTGCCAGCAGTCCGCCGATCCCCTACGAGCAGTACTTC; CDR3: CASSPPIPYEQYF
size: NA; D: NA; V: TRBV9; J: TRBJ2-7; DNA: TGTGCCAGCAGCGTAGGCCCGGACTTATACGAGCAGTACTTC; CDR3: CASSVGPDLYEQYF
size: NA; D: NA; V: TRBV20-1; J: TRBJ2-3; DNA: TGCAGTGCTCCCCTAGCGGATACGCAGTATTTT; CDR3: CSAPLADTQYF
size: NA; D: NA; V: TRBV7-9; J: TRBJ1-2; DNA: TGTGCCAGCAGGGGGTCCACTAACTATGGCTACACCTTC; CDR3: CASRGSTNYGYTF
size: NA; D: NA; V: TRBV19; J: TRBJ2-3; DNA: TGTGCCAGTAGTATAGATCATTGGGTGGATACGCAGTATTTT; CDR3: CASSIDHWVDTQYF
size: NA; D: NA; V: TRBV3-1/TRBV3-2; J: TRBJ1-1; DNA: TGTGCCAGCAGCCAAGGGTCAGCGGTGTACACTGAAGCTTTCTTT; CDR3: CASSQGSAVYTEAFF
size: NA; D: NA; V: TRBV27; J: TRBJ1-1; DNA: TGTGCCAGCAGTTTTCGTAAGGCGTCCACTGAAGCTTTCTTT; CDR3: CASSFRKASTEAFF
size: NA; D: NA; V: TRBV7-9; J: TRBJ1-6; DNA: TGTGCCAGCAGCCCCTCCGGGTCCTATAATTCACCCCTCCACTTT; CDR3: CASSPSGSYNSPLHF
size: NA; D: NA; V: TRBV27; J: TRBJ1-2; DNA: TGTGCCAGCAGTTTTTCCGGACCCTGGAGGGGTAGGAACTATGGCTACACCTTC; CDR3: CASSFSGPWRGRNYGYTF
size: NA; D: NA; V: TRBV19; J: TRBJ2-7; DNA: TGTGCCAGTGGGCGATCGTGGTACGAGCAGTACTTC; CDR3: CASGRSWYEQYF
size: NA; D: NA; V: TRBV14; J: TRBJ2-7; DNA: TGTGCCAGCAGTATAGACTACGAGCAGTACTTC; CDR3: CASSIDYEQYF
size: NA; D: NA; V: TRBV3-1/TRBV3-2; J: TRBJ1-3; DNA: TGTGCCAGCAGCCGGAGTTGGGTGGTCTCTGGAAACACCATATATTTT; CDR3: CASSRSWVVSGNTIYF
size: NA; D: NA; V: TRBV3-1/TRBV3-2; J: TRBJ1-2; DNA: TGTGCCAGCAGCCAAGAGGCCCTCAGTGGCTACACCTTC; CDR3: CASSQEALSGYTF